This entry lists 19 T cell receptor beta chains sequenced from one sample in a study of monozygotic twins with inflammatory bowel disease. From its re-call of the 5' RACE reads, TCRdb lists each CDR3 protein once, without DNA. There are 150,000 to 200,000 distinct CDR3 sequences in the sample, with more than 2.5% held by the top ten. The sample consisted of blood. The source is a human donor with ulcerative colitis or Crohn's disease, or a healthy co-twin of an affected twin (not recorded which).

The CDR3 here is CASSQVPAARTGLVYEQYF. The chain employs TRBV4-2 and TRBJ2-7; the TRBD1 assignment by TCRdb is unverifiable without DNA. CDR3 length: 19 residues. Germline V gene sequence: CDR1 LGHNA, CDR2 YNFKEQ.

The chain links TRBV4-3 to TRBJ2-7; TCRdb returns TRBD2, unconfirmable since there is no DNA. CDR3 length equals 15 residues. Germline V gene sequence: CDR1 LGHNA, CDR2 YSLEER. CDR3 region: CASSQVSGDSYEQYF.

The gene calls are TRBV19 and TRBJ2-7. This CDR3 spans 14 amino acids. Germline V gene data show CDR1 as LNHDA and CDR2 as SQIVND (reference sequence). The CDR3 loop reads CASSDSGRTYEQYF.

The rearrangement links TRBV20-1 to TRBJ2-1. The CDR3 contains 12 residues. The germline V gene encodes CDR1 DFQATT and CDR2 SNEGSKA (reference sequence). This CDR3 reads CSASSSQVEQFF.

The chain employs TRBV4-1 and TRBJ1-5. Germline V gene sequence: CDR1 MGHRA, CDR2 YSYEKL. This CDR3 contains 21 residues. The CDR3 reads CASSLVLRSSPERVREQPQHF.

The CDR3 region is CSVELTGTPSVMFF. The J gene is TRBJ2-1, the V gene TRBV29-1; TCRdb returns TRBD1, unconfirmable since there is no DNA. The germline V gene has CDR1 SQVTM and CDR2 ANQGSEA. The CDR3 sequence is 14 residues long.

The chain employs TRBV4-2 and TRBJ2-2; TCRdb names TRBD2, which stays unverified in the absence of DNA. The CDR3 runs to 17 residues. Germline CDR1 reads LGHNA; CDR2 reads YNFKEQ. Here the CDR3 reads CASSQDQLAADTGELFF.

The CDR3 is CSAREDPANEQFF. V usage is TRBV20-1 and J usage is TRBJ2-1; TCRdb reports TRBD2, a call that lacks DNA to check it against. Germline V gene sequence: CDR1 DFQATT, CDR2 SNEGSKA (reference sequence). This CDR3 contains 13 residues.

The chain links TRBV14 to TRBJ2-5. The CDR3 covers 15 residues. CDR1 and CDR2 from the germline V gene are SGHDN and FVKESK. CDR3 residues: CASSQDAGLRETQYF.

The chain has TRBV7-2 and TRBJ1-2. The germline gives CDR1 SGHTA, CDR2 FQGNSA. The CDR3 totals 15 residues. The CDR3 region is CASTTSLQPNYGYTF.

The CDR3 sequence: CASSEAAPYEQYF. The rearrangement uses TRBV2 and TRBJ2-7. CDR3 length: 13 residues. The germline V gene encodes CDR1 SNHLY and CDR2 FYNNEI.

CDR3 in amino acids: CASSPRQGDEKLFF. This rearrangement joins TRBV18 to TRBJ1-4; TCRdb picks TRBD1, but there is no DNA to check that call. Germline lookup yields CDR1 KGHSH and CDR2 LQKENI. The CDR3 covers 14 residues.

V and J are TRBV12-3 or TRBV12-4 and TRBJ1-5; lacking DNA, the TRBD1 call made by TCRdb goes unchecked. The CDR3 covers 18 residues. This chain's CDR3 is CASSQSRGTEYSNQPQHF.

This sequence joins TRBV19 and TRBJ1-4; TCRdb calls TRBD1, which cannot be checked without DNA. CDR1 and CDR2 (germline): LNHDA, SQIVND (reference sequence). The CDR3 contains 17 residues. CDR3 region: CASSPGRLSSYNEKLFF.

The CDR3 loop is CASSKDAGPPLHF. The gene calls are TRBV6-5 and TRBJ1-6; checking the TCRdb D call of TRBD1 is not possible without DNA. This CDR3 contains 13 residues. The germline gives CDR1 MNHEY, CDR2 SVGAGI.

V usage is TRBV11-3 and J usage is TRBJ2-3; the D call of TRBD2 rests on TCRdb alone, since no DNA is present to check it. This CDR3 region has 14 residues. The germline gives CDR1 SGHNT, CDR2 YENEEA. The CDR3: CASSLSGMGDTQYF.

The chain links TRBV11-2 to TRBJ2-2; the D call of TRBD1 rests on TCRdb alone, since no DNA is present to check it. CDR1 SGHAT and CDR2 FQNNGV come from the germline V gene. This CDR3 is built from 15 residues. CDR3 in amino acids: CASSLGQGSTGELFF.

V usage is TRBV11-2 and J usage is TRBJ2-1; there is no DNA to check the TCRdb D call of TRBD1. The length of the CDR3 is 16 residues. Per germline, CDR1 SGHAT and CDR2 FQNNGV. This CDR3 reads CASSPGYGRMAYEQFF.

This chain uses TRBV4-2 with TRBJ2-1; the D call from TCRdb, TRBD2, cannot be confirmed without DNA. Germline lookup yields CDR1 LGHNA and CDR2 YNFKEQ. This CDR3 has 19 amino acids. CDR3 sequence reads: CASSQSGLAGGPPYNEQFF.